This T cell receptor (beta chain) comes out of a study of blood T cell repertoires in COVID-19. Germline lookup yields CDR1 LNHNV and CDR2 YYDKDF (reference sequence). Trimming pared 5 bases from V and 7 bases from J, leaving 17 bases between. This CDR3 contains 15 residues. Authors' analysis steps: Reference gene primer amplification gave estimated nucleated cell counts. The table came from immunoSEQ multiplex PCR; TCRdb's copy has only in-frame clones and leaves some out. The D gene and trimming were derived from the DNA, and the V and J assignments and clone size from that table. In the table there are tens of thousands of clones, over 75% of which are singletons.

The chain couples TRBV15 to TRBJ1-4, with D perhaps matching TRBD1 (5 bases). Sequenced input: peripheral blood. The clonotype originates from an elderly man with acute or convalescent COVID-19. CDR3 sequence (DNA): TGTGCCACCAGCGTATCCAAGGGGAAGGGTGAAAAACTGTTTTTT. It translates to CATSVSKGKGEKLFF.